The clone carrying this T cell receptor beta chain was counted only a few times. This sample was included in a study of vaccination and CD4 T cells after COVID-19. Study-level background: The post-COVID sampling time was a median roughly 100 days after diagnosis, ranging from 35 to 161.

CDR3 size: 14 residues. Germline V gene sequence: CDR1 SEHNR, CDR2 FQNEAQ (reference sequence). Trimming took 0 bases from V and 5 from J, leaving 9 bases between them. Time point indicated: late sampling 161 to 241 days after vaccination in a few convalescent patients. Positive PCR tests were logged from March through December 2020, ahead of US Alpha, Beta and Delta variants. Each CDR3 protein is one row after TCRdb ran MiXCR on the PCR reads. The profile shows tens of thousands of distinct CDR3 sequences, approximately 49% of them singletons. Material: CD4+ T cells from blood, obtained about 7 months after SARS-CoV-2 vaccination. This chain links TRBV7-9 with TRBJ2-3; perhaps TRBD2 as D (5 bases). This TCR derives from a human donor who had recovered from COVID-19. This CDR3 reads CASSLAGELDTQYF. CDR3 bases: TGTGCCAGCAGCTTAGCGGGAGAACTAGATACGCAGTATTTT. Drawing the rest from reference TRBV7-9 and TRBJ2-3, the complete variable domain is DTGVSQNPRHKITKRGQNVTFRCDPISEHNRLYWYRQTLGQGPEFLTYFQNEAQLEKSRLLSDRFSAERPKGSFSTLEIQRTEQGDSAMYLCASSLAGELDTQYFGPGTRLTVL.